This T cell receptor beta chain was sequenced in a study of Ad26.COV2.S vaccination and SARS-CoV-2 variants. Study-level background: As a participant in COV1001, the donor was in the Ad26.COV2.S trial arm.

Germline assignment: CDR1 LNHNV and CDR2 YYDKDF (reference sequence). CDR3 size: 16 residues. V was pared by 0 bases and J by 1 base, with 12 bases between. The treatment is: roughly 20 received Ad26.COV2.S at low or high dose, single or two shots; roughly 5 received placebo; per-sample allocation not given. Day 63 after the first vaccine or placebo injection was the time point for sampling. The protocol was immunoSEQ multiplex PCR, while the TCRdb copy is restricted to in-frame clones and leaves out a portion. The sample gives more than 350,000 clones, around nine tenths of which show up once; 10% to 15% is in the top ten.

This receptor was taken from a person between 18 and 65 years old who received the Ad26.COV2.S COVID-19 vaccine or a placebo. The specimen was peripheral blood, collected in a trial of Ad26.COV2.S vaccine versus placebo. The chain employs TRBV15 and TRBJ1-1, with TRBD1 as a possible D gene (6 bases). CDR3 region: CATSREGRGANTEAFF. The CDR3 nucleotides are TGTGCCACCAGCAGAGAGGGGAGGGGGGCGAACACTGAAGCTTTCTTT.